The subject of this entry is one T cell receptor beta chain. While CD8+ and CD4+ T cells were isolated negatively, TEMRA cells were enriched by FACS. V trimming: 8 bases; J trimming: 5 bases; junction bases outside the gene matches: 5. CDR3 size: 14 residues. Germline CDR1 reads MNHEY; CDR2 reads SVGEGT. The record originates from a study of CD8 T cells in Susac syndrome. An input of roughly 0.5 to 1 ug of RNA was subjected to reverse transcription using random hexamers. TCRdb reprocessed the immunoSEQ multiplex PCR reads with MiXCR, giving one entry per CDR3 protein. Of about 120,000 distinct CDR3 sequences detected, less than 95% appear once; the ten largest clones hold about 0.12%.

This chain joins TRBV6-2 or TRBV6-3 and TRBJ2-5; 13 bases match TRBD2. The clonotype originates from a human donor in good health. The sequencing input was CD8+ T cells from PBMCs. This chain's CDR3 is CASRTSGSVETQYF. In DNA, the CDR3 is TGTGCCAGCCGGACTAGCGGGAGCGTGGAGACCCAGTACTTC.